These T cell receptor beta chains were read from a single sample in a study of early T cells in non-severe SARS-CoV-2 infection. TCRdb re-called the 5' RACE reads with MiXCR, one entry per CDR3 protein. Of approximately 70,000 distinct CDR3 sequences detected, about an eighth appear once; the ten largest clones hold around 2.9%. The material sequenced was whole blood, taken at baseline. The source of these receptors is an adult who was a healthcare worker with PCR-confirmed SARS-CoV-2 infection or an uninfected control (not recorded which). CDR3s include the opening cysteine and the closing phenylalanine or tryptophan. Fields, in order: D gene, V gene, J gene, clone size, CDR3 protein, CDR3 DNA. A D gene is named only where the DNA matches it firmly. Only some rows state a clone size, as once, few, many or a class for expanded clones.

.	TRBV11-2	TRBJ1-2	.	CASSLVGSQALAYGYTF	TGTGCCAGCAGCTTAGTCGGGTCACAGGCCCTCGCCTATGGCTACACCTTC
.	TRBV20-1	TRBJ1-1	.	CSAPERGGRNTEAFF	TGCAGTGCACCGGAGAGAGGGGGACGGAACACTGAAGCTTTCTTT
TRBD1	TRBV9	TRBJ1-2	few	CASRRNAGTGGYTF	TGTGCCAGCAGGAGGAATGCCGGGACAGGGGGCTACACCTTC
.	TRBV27	TRBJ1-2	.	CASSLSSRRPSNYGYTF	TGTGCCAGCAGTTTATCGAGTAGGAGGCCGTCTAACTATGGCTACACCTTC
.	TRBV15	TRBJ1-6	.	CATSRDLGNSPLHF	TGTGCCACCAGCAGAGATTTGGGGAATTCACCCCTCCACTTT
.	TRBV2	TRBJ1-5	many	CASSVDSSNQPQHF	TGTGCCAGCAGTGTTGACAGTAGCAATCAGCCCCAGCATTTT
TRBD1	TRBV3-1	TRBJ1-2	.	CASSLTKGTGPGYTF	TGTGCCAGCAGCCTCACCAAAGGGACAGGCCCAGGCTACACCTTC
.	TRBV6-2/TRBV6-3	TRBJ2-7	few	CASSRDPPYEQYF	TGTGCCAGCAGTCGGGACCCTCCCTACGAGCAGTACTTC
.	TRBV10-1	TRBJ1-1	.	CASTRELGTEAFF	TGCGCCAGTACTCGGGAACTGGGCACTGAAGCTTTCTTT
TRBD2	TRBV20-1	TRBJ2-1	few	CSARKSSGGHNEQFF	TGCAGTGCTAGGAAGTCCAGCGGGGGTCACAATGAGCAGTTCTTC
TRBD1	TRBV7-2	TRBJ2-7	.	CASSLAGTEYYEQYF	TGTGCCAGCAGCTTAGCGGGGACAGAATACTACGAGCAGTACTTC
TRBD1	TRBV6-5	TRBJ1-1	many	CASRPDRGGGTEAFF	TGTGCCAGCAGACCCGACAGGGGAGGGGGCACTGAAGCTTTCTTT
.	TRBV21-1	TRBJ1-6	.	CASSKAKIYSYNSPLHF	TGTGCCAGCAGCAAAGCCAAAATCTACTCCTATAATTCACCCCTCCACTTT
.	TRBV6-6	TRBJ2-5	.	CASSPDWGTQYF	TGTGCCAGCAGTCCTGACTGGGGAACCCAGTACTTC
.	TRBV3-1	TRBJ1-5	.	CASSQGGAKLNQPQHF	TGTGCCAGCAGCCAAGGCGGGGCCAAGCTAAATCAGCCCCAGCATTTT
.	TRBV2	TRBJ1-1	.	CAREGRMNTEAFF	TGTGCCAGGGAGGGACGGATGAACACTGAAGCTTTCTTT
.	TRBV5-4	TRBJ1-3	many	CASSQGTSSGNTIYF	TGTGCCAGCAGCCAGGGGACTTCCTCTGGAAACACCATATATTTT
TRBD1	TRBV4-1	TRBJ2-3	.	CASRQGGTGEDTQYF	TGCGCCAGCAGACAGGGAGGGACAGGGGAGGATACGCAGTATTTT
TRBD2	TRBV12-3/TRBV12-4	TRBJ2-3	.	CASSFGTRGDTQYF	TGTGCCAGCAGTTTCGGGACTAGGGGAGATACGCAGTATTTT
.	TRBV24-1	TRBJ2-5	.	CATSGRGPGTQYF	TGTGCCACCAGTGGGAGAGGGCCGGGCACCCAGTACTTC
.	TRBV7-9	TRBJ2-1	many	CASSRLGDEQFF	TGTGCCAGCAGCCGACTGGGGGATGAGCAGTTCTTC
.	TRBV5-6	TRBJ2-1	.	CASSFSNEQFF	TGTGCCAGCAGCTTCTCCAATGAGCAGTTCTTC
.	TRBV29-1	TRBJ2-1	few	CSVTGRGYDNEQFF	TGCAGCGTTACCGGCAGGGGATACGACAATGAGCAGTTCTTC
.	TRBV27	TRBJ1-1	many	CASSLGPQGYTEAFF	TGTGCCAGCAGTTTAGGGCCCCAGGGCTACACTGAAGCTTTCTTT
.	TRBV7-2	TRBJ2-5	few	CASSSDPQSPQYF	TGTGCCAGCAGCTCGGACCCCCAGAGTCCCCAGTACTTC
.	TRBV14	TRBJ2-5	.	CASSQGTKETQYF	TGTGCCAGCAGCCAAGGGACGAAAGAGACCCAGTACTTC
TRBD1	TRBV12-3/TRBV12-4	TRBJ1-2	.	CASRQGGPLRGTGYGYTF	TGTGCCAGCAGGCAGGGGGGTCCCCTAAGGGGAACTGGCTATGGCTACACCTTC
.	TRBV28	TRBJ2-7	many	CATTRWGGGYEQYF	TGTGCCACCACCCGGTGGGGAGGGGGGTACGAGCAGTACTTC
.	TRBV20-1	TRBJ2-2	few	CSARAPGIGTGELFF	TGCAGTGCTAGAGCCCCAGGGATTGGAACCGGGGAGCTGTTTTTT
TRBD2	TRBV24-1	TRBJ2-3	.	CATSDFTSGSTDTQYF	TGTGCCACCAGTGATTTTACTAGCGGGAGCACAGATACGCAGTATTTT
.	TRBV5-1	TRBJ2-2	few	CASSLRASANTGELFF	TGCGCCAGCAGCTTGAGGGCCAGCGCGAACACCGGGGAGCTGTTTTTT
TRBD1	TRBV18	TRBJ2-3	.	CASSPNRGSTDTQYF	TGTGCCAGCTCACCAAACAGGGGTAGCACAGATACGCAGTATTTT
.	TRBV9	TRBJ1-2	many	CASSVATYGYTF	TGTGCCAGCAGCGTAGCGACGTATGGCTACACCTTC
TRBD2	TRBV29-1	TRBJ2-3	few	CSAGLAGDTQYF	TGCAGCGCGGGACTAGCGGGGGATACGCAGTATTTT
TRBD1	TRBV15	TRBJ1-1	.	CATAGQGTEAFF	TGTGCCACCGCCGGACAGGGCACTGAAGCTTTCTTT
.	TRBV20-1	TRBJ1-1	many	CSARKGLVEAFF	TGCAGTGCTAGAAAGGGTTTGGTTGAAGCTTTCTTT
TRBD2	TRBV20-1	TRBJ2-3	few	CSARTRSDTQYF	TGCAGTGCAAGGACTAGGAGCGATACGCAGTATTTT
TRBD1	TRBV5-1	TRBJ2-1	.	CASSLAGTGVENEQFF	TGCGCCAGCAGCTTGGCCGGGACAGGGGTGGAGAATGAGCAGTTCTTC
.	TRBV7-6	TRBJ2-2	.	CASSSPRGRGLNTGELFF	TGTGCCAGCAGCTCCCCCCGGGGGCGGGGACTGAACACCGGGGAGCTGTTTTTT
.	TRBV27	TRBJ2-3	.	CASRRRGTDTQYF	TGTGCCAGCAGGAGAAGGGGCACAGATACGCAGTATTTT
.	TRBV7-2	TRBJ2-1	.	CASSFRSGPNNEQFF	TGTGCCAGCAGCTTTCGATCAGGGCCAAACAATGAGCAGTTCTTC
TRBD2	TRBV6-1	TRBJ2-3	few	CASSGTSGGSRTDTQYF	TGTGCCAGCAGTGGTACTAGCGGGGGATCTCGGACAGATACGCAGTATTTT
.	TRBV20-1	TRBJ2-3	.	CSASWSRTDTQYF	TGCAGTGCTAGCTGGAGTCGCACAGATACGCAGTATTTT
.	TRBV7-3	TRBJ2-1	.	CASSLQRGTYNEQFF	TGTGCCAGCAGCCTACAACGGGGGACATACAATGAGCAGTTCTTC
TRBD1	TRBV12-3/TRBV12-4	TRBJ2-7	many	CASSLLQGALEQYF	TGTGCCAGCAGTTTGCTGCAGGGGGCTCTTGAGCAGTACTTC